These T cell receptor beta chains were read from a single sample in a study of control samples from healthy donors and cancer patients. The assay was immunoSEQ multiplex PCR, and TCRdb's table has in-frame clones only and misses some. The table lists approximately 170,000 clones, roughly 91% of them singletons. Sequenced sample: blood. The origin of the receptors is a young woman in good health. CDR3s include the opening cysteine and the closing phenylalanine or tryptophan. Fields, in order: V gene, D gene, clone size, J gene, CDR3 protein, CDR3 DNA. The D gene is left open where the match is weak. Size is omitted from some rows. Given values are once, few, many or a class for expanded clones.

TRBV11-3	TRBD1	NA	TRBJ1-5	CASSLWWGQGINQPQHF	TGTGCCAGCAGCTTATGGTGGGGACAGGGAATAAATCAGCCCCAGCATTTT
TRBV11-1	NA	NA	TRBJ2-7	CASSLGQAQYF	TGTGCCAGCAGCTTAGGGCAGGCGCAGTACTTC
TRBV4-2	NA	NA	TRBJ2-5	CASSQGGRTRQETQYF	TGTGCCAGCAGCCAAGGGGGACGGACCAGACAAGAGACCCAGTACTTC
TRBV5-1	TRBD1	NA	TRBJ1-2	CASSISGTGNYGYTF	TGCGCCAGCAGCATCTCCGGGACAGGGAACTATGGCTACACCTTC
TRBV5-1	TRBD2	once	TRBJ2-3	CASSLGTSGPDTQYF	TGCGCCAGCAGCTTGGGGACTAGTGGGCCAGATACGCAGTATTTT
TRBV10-2	TRBD2	NA	TRBJ2-5	CASIRHWTSGGETQYF	TGCGCCAGCATCCGACACTGGACTAGCGGGGGGGAGACCCAGTACTTC
TRBV10-2	NA	NA	TRBJ2-4	CASSESEQGIQYF	TGCGCCAGCAGTGAGTCGGAGCAAGGCATTCAGTACTTC
TRBV27	NA	NA	TRBJ1-4	CASSGGNEKLFF	TGTGCCAGCAGTGGGGGGAATGAAAAACTGTTTTTT
TRBV19	NA	few	TRBJ1-2	CASSIGRTHYGYTF	TGTGCCAGTAGTATAGGCCGGACACACTATGGCTACACCTTC
TRBV7-6	TRBD2	NA	TRBJ2-3	CASSLAPTSGRDTQYF	TGTGCCAGCAGCTTAGCCCCGACTAGCGGGAGAGATACGCAGTATTTT
TRBV10-3	NA	NA	TRBJ1-1	CAIRPTGSTEAFF	TGTGCCATCAGACCTACAGGGAGTACTGAAGCTTTCTTT
TRBV12-5	NA	NA	TRBJ2-1	CASGLGESYNEQFF	TGTGCTAGTGGTTTGGGGGAGTCCTACAATGAGCAGTTCTTC
TRBV6-5	NA	NA	TRBJ1-3	CASSYTRAHSGNTIYF	TGTGCCAGCAGTTACACCAGGGCCCACTCTGGAAACACCATATATTTT
TRBV10-3	NA	NA	TRBJ2-7	CAISDQGVEMYEQYF	TGTGCCATCAGTGATCAGGGTGTTGAGATGTACGAGCAGTACTTC
TRBV7-9	NA	NA	TRBJ2-3	CASSLGAADTQYF	TGTGCCAGCAGCTTAGGAGCGGCGGATACGCAGTATTTT
TRBV18	NA	NA	TRBJ2-6	CASSPGGANVLTF	TGTGCCAGCTCACCGGGAGGGGCCAACGTCCTGACTTTC
TRBV19	TRBD1	NA	TRBJ1-2	CASSLTGVTYGYTF	TGTGCCAGTAGTTTGACAGGGGTCACTTATGGCTACACCTTC
TRBV10-2	NA	NA	TRBJ1-5	CASSEVGAEQPQHF	TGCGCCAGCAGTGAGGTGGGGGCGGAGCAGCCCCAGCATTTT
TRBV7-9	NA	NA	TRBJ1-2	CASSSGRFYGYTF	TGTGCCAGCAGCTCGGGACGGTTCTATGGCTACACCTTC
TRBV2	TRBD2	NA	TRBJ2-3	CASSGLAGGPTSTDTQYF	TGTGCCAGCAGTGGGCTAGCGGGGGGGCCTACTAGCACAGATACGCAGTATTTT
TRBV11-3	NA	NA	TRBJ1-4	CASSPGATNEKLFF	TGTGCCAGCAGTCCAGGGGCAACTAATGAAAAACTGTTTTTT
TRBV27	TRBD2	NA	TRBJ2-2	CASSSLAGGPVGELFF	TGTGCCAGCAGTTCACTAGCGGGGGGGCCGGTCGGGGAGCTGTTTTTT
TRBV14	NA	NA	TRBJ1-6	CASSQGKSPLHF	TGTGCCAGCAGCCAGGGGAAATCACCCCTCCACTTT
TRBV6-4	TRBD2	NA	TRBJ2-3	CASSSAGGTDTQYF	TGTGCCAGCAGTTCAGCGGGGGGCACAGATACGCAGTATTTT
TRBV10-3	TRBD2	NA	TRBJ2-7	CAISEGLAYYEQYF	TGTGCCATCAGTGAGGGACTAGCGTACTACGAGCAGTACTTC
TRBV5-1	NA	NA	TRBJ2-2	CASSLGGATGELFF	TGCGCCAGCAGCTTGGGAGGGGCCACCGGGGAGCTGTTTTTT
TRBV6-5	TRBD1	once	TRBJ2-7	CASRDRGLYEQYF	TGTGCCAGCAGGGACAGGGGGCTTTACGAGCAGTACTTC
TRBV6-2/TRBV6-3	TRBD1	once	TRBJ2-2	CASSSGGTGRTGELFF	TGTGCCAGCAGTTCGGGTGGGACAGGGAGGACCGGGGAGCTGTTTTTT
TRBV21-1	NA	NA	TRBJ2-3	CASSKSGGHSTDTQYF	TGTGCCAGCAGCAAAAGTGGGGGACACTCCACAGATACGCAGTATTTT
TRBV6-5	NA	NA	TRBJ2-1	CASSYWGDSYNEQFF	TGTGCCAGCAGTTACTGGGGGGATTCCTACAATGAGCAGTTCTTC
TRBV4-2	NA	NA	TRBJ2-5	CASSQDAAYQETQYF	TGTGCCAGCAGCCAAGATGCGGCATATCAAGAGACCCAGTACTTC
TRBV7-2	TRBD1	NA	TRBJ1-5	CASSQQTGLGQPQHF	TGTGCCAGCAGCCAACAGACAGGGTTGGGACAGCCCCAGCATTTT
TRBV13	TRBD1	NA	TRBJ1-6	CASSLGTGHSPLHF	TGTGCCAGCAGCTTGGGGACAGGTCATTCACCCCTCCACTTT
TRBV24-1	NA	once	TRBJ2-3	CATSDPPPDTQYF	TGTGCCACCAGTGATCCGCCGCCGGATACGCAGTATTTT
TRBV18	NA	NA	TRBJ1-6	CASSPMGQGSSYNSPLHF	TGTGCCAGCTCACCAATGGGGCAGGGGAGCTCCTATAATTCACCCCTCCACTTT
TRBV4-1	TRBD1	NA	TRBJ1-4	CASSRRQGQEKLFF	TGCGCCAGCAGCCGGCGACAGGGTCAAGAAAAACTGTTTTTT